This is a list of T cell receptor beta chains from one sample in a study of blood T cell repertoires in COVID-19. Profiled with immunoSEQ multiplex PCR; TCRdb holds only in-frame clones, not every one. The data contain 150,000 to 200,000 clones, roughly three quarters of them seen just once; the ten biggest clones take up 5.5% to 7%. What was sequenced was peripheral blood. These TCRs come from a woman in her thirties or forties with COVID-19, enrolled during active disease. Both conserved end residues are part of each CDR3. A D gene is named only where the DNA matches it firmly. Not every row has a clone size; where given, it reads once, few, many or a size class.

CDR3nt	CDR3aa	abundance	j_gene	v_gene	d_gene
TGTGCCAGCAGCCAAGAGCGGGGGCCCTATGGCTACACCTTC	CASSQERGPYGYTF	NA	TRBJ1-2	TRBV14	NA
TGTGCCAGCAGCTTAACAGCGGGCATCACTGGAAACACCATATATTTT	CASSLTAGITGNTIYF	NA	TRBJ1-3	TRBV11-1	NA
TGCGCCAGCCTTGAACAGGGGGGGACCTACAATGAGCAGTTCTTC	CASLEQGGTYNEQFF	NA	TRBJ2-1	TRBV5-1	NA
TGTGCCTGGGGCAGGGAGGGGGAGACCCAGTACTTC	CAWGREGETQYF	few	TRBJ2-5	TRBV30	TRBD2
TGTGCCACCAGTGATCAGACCGGGACTAGTGAAGAGACCCAGTACTTC	CATSDQTGTSEETQYF	NA	TRBJ2-5	TRBV24-1	TRBD2
TGTGCCAGCAGTACCGGGACAGAAATTTTTAGCAATCAGCCCCAGCATTTT	CASSTGTEIFSNQPQHF	NA	TRBJ1-5	TRBV5-8	TRBD1
TGCAGCGTCAGCCCCAGTCCCGCGGAGGCGACGCAGTTCTTC	CSVSPSPAEATQFF	NA	TRBJ2-1	TRBV29-1	NA
TGTGCCAGCAGCTCCCCGGGGATGAACACTGAAGCTTTCTTT	CASSSPGMNTEAFF	NA	TRBJ1-1	TRBV7-9	NA
TGCGCCAGCAGCTTGGACGGGAGGGTCACCGGGGAGCTGTTTTTT	CASSLDGRVTGELFF	NA	TRBJ2-2	TRBV5-1	TRBD2
TGTGCCAGCAGCCAAGCAGGGTATGGCTACACCTTC	CASSQAGYGYTF	few	TRBJ1-2	TRBV3-1/TRBV3-2	NA
TGTGCCAGCTCACCAAAACCGGGACAGACCTACGAGCAGTACTTC	CASSPKPGQTYEQYF	NA	TRBJ2-7	TRBV18	TRBD1
TGTGCCAGCTCTCGAGGCGGTGGAAACACCATATATTTT	CASSRGGGNTIYF	NA	TRBJ1-3	TRBV2	NA
TGTGCCACCGGCGGACGGGATAACTATGGCTACACCTTC	CATGGRDNYGYTF	NA	TRBJ1-2	TRBV2	NA
TGTGCCAGCAGCGTAACGTTGGGGGGGGAATCACCCCTCCACTTT	CASSVTLGGESPLHF	NA	TRBJ1-6	TRBV9	NA
TGTGCCAGCAGTTACGGGGCGGGTACCCGGGGGGATACGCAGTATTTT	CASSYGAGTRGDTQYF	NA	TRBJ2-3	TRBV6-5	NA
TGTGCCAGCTCGCGCCTACCGGGGGTGTCTGAGCAGTTCTTC	CASSRLPGVSEQFF	NA	TRBJ2-1	TRBV18	NA
TGTGCCAGCAGCCCAAGGGGACAGGGGTACGAGCAGTACTTC	CASSPRGQGYEQYF	NA	TRBJ2-7	TRBV11-2	TRBD1
TGTGCCAGCAGCTTAATGGGGGCAGTCACAGATACGCAGTATTTT	CASSLMGAVTDTQYF	NA	TRBJ2-3	TRBV7-3	NA
TGTGCCGTCACGGGACAGGCGAACACTGAAGCTTTCTTT	CAVTGQANTEAFF	NA	TRBJ1-1	TRBV10-3	TRBD1
TGTGCCACTGCCGGGACAGGGGATACGCAGTATTTT	CATAGTGDTQYF	NA	TRBJ2-3	TRBV7-2	TRBD1
TGTGCCAGCAGCCCGGGACAGACCTACGAGCAGTACTTC	CASSPGQTYEQYF	NA	TRBJ2-7	TRBV27	TRBD1
TGTGCCAGCAGCCCGGGACTAGCGGGGGTGGCCCAGTACTTC	CASSPGLAGVAQYF	NA	TRBJ2-5	TRBV14	TRBD2
TGTGCCAGCAGCCAAGAGGACAGGGGCTACGAGCAGTACTTC	CASSQEDRGYEQYF	few	TRBJ2-7	TRBV14	TRBD1
TGTGCCAGCAGTCAGTACATGACAGGCACTGAAGCTTTCTTT	CASSQYMTGTEAFF	NA	TRBJ1-1	TRBV6-5	NA
TGTGCCAGCAGCTTCCTTCCGGGTGAGACCCAGTACTTC	CASSFLPGETQYF	NA	TRBJ2-5	TRBV11-2	NA
TGTGCCACCACCCCTGGGACTAGCGGGAGAAATACGCAGTATTTT	CATTPGTSGRNTQYF	NA	TRBJ2-3	TRBV15	TRBD2
TGTGCCAGCAGGGCAGGGTGGAACTATGGCTACACCTTC	CASRAGWNYGYTF	NA	TRBJ1-2	TRBV2	NA
TGTGCCAGCAGCTTAGCCTGGACAGACTATGGCTACACCTTC	CASSLAWTDYGYTF	NA	TRBJ1-2	TRBV7-9	NA
TGTGCCTGGAGTAATTACAGGGGACGAACTGAAGCTTTCTTT	CAWSNYRGRTEAFF	once	TRBJ1-1	TRBV30	TRBD1
TGTGCCAGCAGTAAAAGGGCCAACAGGGCTTACGAGCAGTACTTC	CASSKRANRAYEQYF	NA	TRBJ2-7	TRBV5-8	NA
TGTGCCAGCAGCTTCGGGGGTCAAGAGACCCAGTACTTC	CASSFGGQETQYF	NA	TRBJ2-5	TRBV7-2	NA
TGTGCCAGCGGCCCCTGGGGCCAGATGAAAGAGACCCAGTACTTC	CASGPWGQMKETQYF	NA	TRBJ2-5	TRBV6-2/TRBV6-3	NA
TGTGCCAGCAGCTCAATAGCGGGACTTAACGAGCAGTACTTC	CASSSIAGLNEQYF	NA	TRBJ2-7	TRBV7-2	TRBD2
TGTGCCAGCAATGGGGGGGGAGGCGAGCGCTACACCTTC	CASNGGGGERYTF	NA	TRBJ1-2	TRBV28	NA
TGCGCCAGCAGTGAGTCGAGGGCAGGGGGGAACTATGGCTACACCTTC	CASSESRAGGNYGYTF	NA	TRBJ1-2	TRBV10-2	TRBD1
TGCGCCAGCAGCCCCGGGACAGATTATCAGCCCCAGCATTTT	CASSPGTDYQPQHF	few	TRBJ1-5	TRBV5-1	TRBD1
TGTGCCATCAGTGATTCATGGGGAGCTGGTCGCAATCAGCCCCAGCATTTT	CAISDSWGAGRNQPQHF	NA	TRBJ1-5	TRBV10-3	NA
TGTGCCAGTAGTGGGTGGACTGACTCCTCTGGAAACACCATATATTTT	CASSGWTDSSGNTIYF	NA	TRBJ1-3	TRBV19	NA
TGTGCCAGCAGCTTAGGCGGGTGGGGGGTTGGCAATCAGCCCCAGCATTTT	CASSLGGWGVGNQPQHF	NA	TRBJ1-5	TRBV7-2	NA
TGTGCCAGCAGCGGTAGCGGGGGGGCTAATACGCAGTATTTT	CASSGSGGANTQYF	NA	TRBJ2-3	TRBV11-2	TRBD2
TGTGCCAGCAGTAAAAACACCCGGGGGTTTCCAACTAATGAAAAACTGTTTTTT	CASSKNTRGFPTNEKLFF	once	TRBJ1-4	TRBV5-5	NA
TGTGCCAGCAGCTTTAGGACAGTCCAAGAGACCCAGTACTTC	CASSFRTVQETQYF	NA	TRBJ2-5	TRBV5-5	NA
TGCGCCAGCAGCAGGCTAGCGGGAGAGGCCGGGGAGCTGTTTTTT	CASSRLAGEAGELFF	few	TRBJ2-2	TRBV5-1	TRBD2
TGTGCCAGCTCACGTACGTGGGACTCGTACAATGAGCAGTTCTTC	CASSRTWDSYNEQFF	NA	TRBJ2-1	TRBV18	NA
TGTGCCAGCAGTTACTCCATAGGGGCTGACGATTACGAGCAGTACTTC	CASSYSIGADDYEQYF	NA	TRBJ2-7	TRBV6-5	NA
TGTGCCAGCAGTTACGGGACAGCCTCCTACGAGCAGTACTTC	CASSYGTASYEQYF	NA	TRBJ2-7	TRBV6-2/TRBV6-3	TRBD1
TGCGCCAGCAGCGTGACGGAGGGACAGTATAATTCACCCCTCCACTTT	CASSVTEGQYNSPLHF	few	TRBJ1-6	TRBV5-1	TRBD1
TGTGCCAGCAGGTTACAGGTCGGTCCCTATGGCTACACCTTC	CASRLQVGPYGYTF	NA	TRBJ1-2	TRBV27	NA